Listed below are T cell receptor beta chains from one sample, sequenced in a study of cytomegalovirus exposure and HLA in healthy donors. Assay: immunoSEQ multiplex PCR; the TCRdb copy retains only in-frame clones and omits some. The sample records under 150,000 clones, around 90% being singletons. Input material: PBMCs. The receptors were gathered from a woman between 18 and 30 years old in good health and CMV-seronegative. The CDR3 runs from the conserved cysteine through the conserved F or W. Each record gives: D gene, CDR3 length, J gene, clone size, V gene, CDR3 protein, CDR3 DNA. A D gene is named only where the DNA matches it firmly. Size is omitted from some rows. Given values are once, few, many or a class for expanded clones.

NA	11	TRBJ2-5	NA	TRBV18	CASSPSSSQYF	TGTGCCAGCTCACCATCGAGTTCCCAGTACTTC
TRBD2	16	TRBJ2-1	NA	TRBV5-1	CASSLVAGVRYNEQFF	TGCGCCAGCAGCTTGGTAGCGGGAGTTCGGTACAATGAGCAGTTCTTC
NA	13	TRBJ1-2	NA	TRBV5-1	CASSSIQGGGYTF	TGCGCCAGCAGCTCTATCCAGGGAGGCGGCTACACCTTC
NA	14	TRBJ1-4	NA	TRBV18	CASSPGFGGEKLFF	TGTGCCAGCTCGCCGGGCTTCGGGGGTGAAAAACTGTTTTTT
TRBD1	17	TRBJ2-7	NA	TRBV13	CASSLGPEAGGRNEQYF	TGTGCCAGCAGCTTAGGCCCAGAGGCAGGGGGTAGAAACGAGCAGTACTTC
NA	13	TRBJ1-5	NA	TRBV6-6	CASSNNRDQPQHF	TGTGCCAGCAGTAATAACAGGGATCAGCCCCAGCATTTT
NA	16	TRBJ1-1	once	TRBV27	CASSFSHAEVGTEAFF	TGTGCCAGCAGTTTCTCTCACGCCGAGGTGGGCACTGAAGCTTTCTTT
NA	18	TRBJ1-4	once	TRBV12-5	CASGSGTGEAATNEKLFF	TGTGCTAGTGGTTCTGGGACGGGGGAGGCAGCAACTAATGAAAAACTGTTTTTT
NA	14	TRBJ1-1	NA	TRBV30	CAWSVRGRNTEAFF	TGTGCCTGGAGTGTACGAGGTAGGAACACTGAAGCTTTCTTT
TRBD2	16	TRBJ2-2	NA	TRBV7-2	CASSLNSGSHTGELFF	TGTGCCAGCAGCTTAAATAGCGGGAGTCACACCGGGGAGCTGTTTTTT
NA	17	TRBJ2-1	NA	TRBV4-2	CASSQDRGLAINNEQFF	TGTGCCAGCAGCCAAGATAGGGGCCTAGCGATTAACAATGAGCAGTTCTTC
TRBD2	16	TRBJ2-1	NA	TRBV4-1	CASSQAERGRYNEQFF	TGCGCCAGCAGCCAAGCTGAGCGGGGGCGATACAATGAGCAGTTCTTC
NA	16	TRBJ2-7	NA	TRBV9	CASSVATQASLYEQYF	TGTGCCAGCAGCGTTGCAACTCAGGCCTCATTATACGAGCAGTACTTC
TRBD1	19	TRBJ1-5	NA	TRBV7-9	CASSLEGGDVLTNNQPQHF	TGTGCCAGCAGCTTAGAAGGGGGCGACGTATTAACCAACAATCAGCCCCAGCATTTT
TRBD1	16	TRBJ1-3	once	TRBV9	CASSLRTGGPGNTIYF	TGTGCCAGCAGCCTCCGGACAGGGGGCCCTGGAAACACCATATATTTT
NA	17	TRBJ2-3	NA	TRBV21-1	CASSKQNSRAPPDTQYF	TGTGCCAGCAGCAAACAGAATTCGCGGGCGCCACCAGATACGCAGTATTTT
TRBD1	14	TRBJ2-1	NA	TRBV25-1	CASSGTGVYNEQFF	TGTGCCAGCAGCGGGACAGGGGTATACAATGAGCAGTTCTTC
NA	14	TRBJ2-7	NA	TRBV5-1	CASSLSLAPLEQYF	TGCGCCAGCAGCTTGAGTCTAGCCCCTCTCGAGCAGTACTTC
NA	16	TRBJ1-4	NA	TRBV7-6	CASSSLARATNEKLFF	TGTGCCAGCAGCTCCCTAGCACGAGCAACTAATGAAAAACTGTTTTTT
TRBD2	16	TRBJ2-7	NA	TRBV2	CASSKQVAGVSRPQYF	TGTGCCAGCAGTAAACAGGTAGCGGGAGTCTCAAGGCCGCAGTACTTC
TRBD1	12	TRBJ2-1	NA	TRBV30	CAWDRGSYEQFF	TGTGCCTGGGACAGGGGGTCTTATGAGCAGTTCTTC
TRBD1	14	TRBJ2-7	NA	TRBV28	CASSLRWDSSEQYF	TGTGCCAGCAGTTTGCGGTGGGACAGTTCCGAGCAGTACTTC
NA	12	TRBJ2-3	NA	TRBV5-4	CASSFPGDTQYF	TGTGCCAGCAGCTTCCCAGGAGATACGCAGTATTTT